This TCR beta chain was sequenced during a study of blood T cells in healthy people across ages. General study results and limits: Compared with aged donors, long-lived donors showed fewer expanded clones, suggesting selection. CMV status of donors was not determined, possibly confounding expanded clonotype changes.

Then a second PCR, running about 6 to 12 cycles, was carried out with a sample-barcoded 5' primer and a J-beta primer mix. All cDNA molecules were each tagged by a template-switch adaptor with 12 random nucleotides. Per-sample output comprised a minimum of 3 million paired-end reads containing CDR3. A single record per CDR3 protein comes from TCRdb applying MiXCR to the 5' RACE reads. The sample includes 910,000 or so distinct CDR3 sequences, just over 50% of them seen just once. The CDR3 is 11 residues long. V gave up 3 bases and J gave up 7 bases, with 4 bases separating them. This clonotype was detected many times. Its antigen is unidentified.

The sample consisted of blood. The chain uses TRBV12-3 or TRBV12-4 and TRBJ2-1; D unresolved. The receptor's source is a woman in her sixties or seventies in good health. CDR3 protein: CASSFGNEQFF. The CDR3 nucleotides read TGTGCCAGCAGTTTCGGGAATGAGCAGTTCTTC.